This entry lists 3 T cell receptor beta chains sequenced from one sample in a study of T cells in Graves' hyperthyroidism and ophthalmopathy. Amplified TCR beta CDR3 regions derived from RNA transcripts. The HTBI primer set served for first-round RT-PCR of the TCR CDR3. One entry per CDR3 protein, called by TCRdb with MiXCR from the multiplex PCR reads. The sample lists 300,000 to 400,000 distinct CDR3 sequences; about 12% were seen once. Specimen: blood. These receptors came from a young woman with Graves' hyperthyroidism.

This clonotype was counted at least ten times. The chain couples TRBV12-3 or TRBV12-4 to TRBJ2-1, with D maybe TRBD1 (6 bases). Trimming shortened V by 7 bases and J by 0 bases, and 16 bases separated the two germline ends. The CDR3 is 16 amino acids. CDR3 sequence: CASTFTGFLSYNEQFF. The CDR3 DNA reads as TGTGCCAGCACCTTTACAGGGTTCCTCTCCTACAATGAGCAGTTCTTC.

This clonotype showed up just a few times. Mismatch with germline at one junction end may stem from a read error. V is TRBV20-1 and J is TRBJ1-2; 8 nucleotides align to TRBD1. The germline V gene has CDR1 DFQATT and CDR2 SNEGSKA (reference sequence). This CDR3 is built from 13 residues. Here the CDR3 reads CGASGTGRYGYTF. The CDR3 nucleotides read TGCGGTGCTTCGGGGACAGGACGCTATGGCTACACCTTC.

This clonotype appeared a few times. V usage is TRBV6-1 and J usage is TRBJ2-7; D remains unclear. The germline CDR1 and CDR2 sequences are MNHNS and SASEGT. Trimming left V 8 bases short and J 3 bases short, with 14 bases between. CDR3 length equals 13 residues. CDR3 nucleotides: TGTGCCAGCGGCCAGATTTTTGGCTACGAGCAGTACTTC. Its translation: CASGQIFGYEQYF.